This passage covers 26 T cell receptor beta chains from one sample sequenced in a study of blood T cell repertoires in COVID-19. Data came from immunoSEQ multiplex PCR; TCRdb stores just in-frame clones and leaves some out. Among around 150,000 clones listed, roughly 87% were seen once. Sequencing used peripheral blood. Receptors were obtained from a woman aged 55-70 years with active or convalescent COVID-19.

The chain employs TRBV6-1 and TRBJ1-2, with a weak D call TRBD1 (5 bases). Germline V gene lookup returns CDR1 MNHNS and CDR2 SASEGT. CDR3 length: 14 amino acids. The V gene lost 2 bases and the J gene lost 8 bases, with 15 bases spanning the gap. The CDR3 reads CASSENYQGTGYTF. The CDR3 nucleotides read TGTGCCAGCAGTGAAAACTATCAGGGTACGGGCTACACCTTC.

Here the CDR3 reads CAWSVQAGSNEKLFF. The CDR3 nucleotides read TGTGCCTGGAGTGTACAGGCAGGGTCTAATGAAAAACTGTTTTTT. The V gene is TRBV30, the J gene TRBJ1-4, with D possibly being TRBD1 (5 bases). CDR1 GTSNPN and CDR2 SVGIG come from the germline V gene (reference sequence). The CDR3 runs 15 residues. The V gene lost 0 bases and the J gene lost 3 bases, with 11 bases spanning the gap. The full variable domain, with the rest looked up from reference TRBV30 and TRBJ1-4, is SQTIHQWPATLVQPVGSPLSLECTVEGTSNPNLYWYRQAAGRGLQLLFYSVGIGQISSEVPQNLSASRPQDRQFILSSKKLLLSDSGFYLCAWSVQAGSNEKLFFGSGTQLSVL.

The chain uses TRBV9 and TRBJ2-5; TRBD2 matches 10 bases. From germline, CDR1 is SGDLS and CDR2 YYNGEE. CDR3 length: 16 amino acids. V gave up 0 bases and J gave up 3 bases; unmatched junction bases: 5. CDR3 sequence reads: CASSVAGSGGKETQYF. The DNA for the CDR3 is TGTGCCAGCAGCGTAGCTGGTAGCGGGGGGAAAGAGACCCAGTACTTC.

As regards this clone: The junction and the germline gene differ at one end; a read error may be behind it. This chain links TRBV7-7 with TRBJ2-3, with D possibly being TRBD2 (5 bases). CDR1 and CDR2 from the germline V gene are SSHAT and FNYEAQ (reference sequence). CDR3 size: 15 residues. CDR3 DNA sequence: TGTGCTAGCAGCTTGACGGGGATAAGCACAGATACGCAGTATTTT. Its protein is CASSLTGISTDTQYF.

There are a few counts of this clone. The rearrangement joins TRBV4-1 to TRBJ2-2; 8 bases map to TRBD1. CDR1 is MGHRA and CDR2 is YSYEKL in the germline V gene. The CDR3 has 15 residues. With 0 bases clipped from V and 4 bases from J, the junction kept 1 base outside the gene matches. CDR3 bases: TGCGCCAGCAGCCAAGAAGGACAGGGCACCGGGGAGCTGTTTTTT. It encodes CASSQEGQGTGELFF.

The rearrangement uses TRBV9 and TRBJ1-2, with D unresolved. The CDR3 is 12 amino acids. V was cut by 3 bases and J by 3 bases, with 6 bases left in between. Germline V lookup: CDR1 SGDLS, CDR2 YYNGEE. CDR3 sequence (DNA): TGTGCCAGCAGCGCCCAGGACTATGGCTACACCTTC. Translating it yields CASSAQDYGYTF.

The CDR3: CASSFWDRAAYNSPLHF. The DNA for the CDR3 is TGTGCCAGCAGCTTTTGGGACAGGGCGGCCTATAATTCACCCCTCCACTTT. The genes are TRBV11-2 and TRBJ1-6; 9 positions agree with TRBD1. V shed 3 bases, J shed 2 bases, and the junction held 5 bases outside the gene matches. CDR3 length: 17 residues. Germline-derived CDR1 and CDR2 are SGHAT and FQNNGV.

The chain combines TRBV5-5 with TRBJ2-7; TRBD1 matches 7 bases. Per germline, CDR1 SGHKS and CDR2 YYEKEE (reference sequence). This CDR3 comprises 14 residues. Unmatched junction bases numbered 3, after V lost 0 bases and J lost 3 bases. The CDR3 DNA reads TGTGCCAGCAGCTTGGCGGGACAGAGCTACGAGCAGTACTTC. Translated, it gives CASSLAGQSYEQYF.

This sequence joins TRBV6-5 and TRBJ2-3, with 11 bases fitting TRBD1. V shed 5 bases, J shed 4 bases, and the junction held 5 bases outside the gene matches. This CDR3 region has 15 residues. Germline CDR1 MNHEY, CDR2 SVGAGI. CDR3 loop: CASSRDRGGPDTQYF. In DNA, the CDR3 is TGTGCCAGCAGTCGGGACAGGGGGGGTCCAGATACGCAGTATTTT.

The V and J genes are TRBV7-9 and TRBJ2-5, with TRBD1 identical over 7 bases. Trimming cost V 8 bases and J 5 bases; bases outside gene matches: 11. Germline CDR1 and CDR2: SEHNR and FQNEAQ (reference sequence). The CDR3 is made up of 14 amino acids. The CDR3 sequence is CASDRGGVGETQYF. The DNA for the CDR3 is TGTGCCAGCGACAGAGGGGGCGTGGGGGAGACCCAGTACTTC.

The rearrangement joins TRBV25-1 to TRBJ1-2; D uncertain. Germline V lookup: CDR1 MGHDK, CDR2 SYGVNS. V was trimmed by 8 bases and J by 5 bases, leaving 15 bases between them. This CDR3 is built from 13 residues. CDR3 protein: CASGELGAYGYTF. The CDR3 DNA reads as TGTGCCAGCGGGGAGTTAGGTGCTTATGGCTACACCTTC.

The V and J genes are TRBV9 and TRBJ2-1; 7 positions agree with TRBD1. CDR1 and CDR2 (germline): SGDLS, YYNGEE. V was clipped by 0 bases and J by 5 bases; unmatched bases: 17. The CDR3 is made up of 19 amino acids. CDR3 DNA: TGTGCCAGCAGCGTAGGTTCTGAGGAGGTCAGGGGGTCCGACAATGAGCAGTTCTTC. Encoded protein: CASSVGSEEVRGSDNEQFF.

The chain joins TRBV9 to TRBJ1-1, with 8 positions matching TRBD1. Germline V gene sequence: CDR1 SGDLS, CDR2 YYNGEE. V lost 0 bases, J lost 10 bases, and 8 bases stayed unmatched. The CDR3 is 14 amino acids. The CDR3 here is CASSVEWQGAGAFF. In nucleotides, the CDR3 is TGTGCCAGCAGCGTAGAATGGCAGGGGGCCGGAGCTTTCTTT. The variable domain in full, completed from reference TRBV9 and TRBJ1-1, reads DSGVTQTPKHLITATGQRVTLRCSPRSGDLSVYWYQQSLDQGLQFLIQYYNGEERAKGNILERFSAQQFPDLHSELNLSSLELGDSALYFCASSVEWQGAGAFFGQGTRLTVV.

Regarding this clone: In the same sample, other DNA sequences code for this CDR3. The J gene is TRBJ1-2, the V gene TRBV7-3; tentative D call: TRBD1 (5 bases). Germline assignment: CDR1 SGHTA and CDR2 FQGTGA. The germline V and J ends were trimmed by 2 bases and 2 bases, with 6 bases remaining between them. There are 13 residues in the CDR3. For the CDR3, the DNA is TGTGCCAGCAGCTTAGACAGCAACTATGGCTACACCTTC. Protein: CASSLDSNYGYTF.

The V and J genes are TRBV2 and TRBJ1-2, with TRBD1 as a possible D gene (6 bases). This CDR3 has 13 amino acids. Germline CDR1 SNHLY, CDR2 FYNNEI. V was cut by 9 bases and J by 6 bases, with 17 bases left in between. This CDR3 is CASWGRGKDGYTF. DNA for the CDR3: TGTGCCAGTTGGGGAAGGGGGAAAGATGGCTACACCTTC.

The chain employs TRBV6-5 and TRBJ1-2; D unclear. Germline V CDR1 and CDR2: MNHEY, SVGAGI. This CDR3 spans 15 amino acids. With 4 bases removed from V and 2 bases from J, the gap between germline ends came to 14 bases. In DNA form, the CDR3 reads TGTGCCAGCAGTTTAAGGCGGGAAGGGAACTATGGCTACACCTTC. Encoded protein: CASSLRREGNYGYTF.

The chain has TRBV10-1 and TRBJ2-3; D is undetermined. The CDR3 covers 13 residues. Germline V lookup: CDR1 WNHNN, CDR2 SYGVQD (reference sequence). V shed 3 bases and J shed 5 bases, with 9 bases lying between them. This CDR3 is CASSEPRGDTQYF. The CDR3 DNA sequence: TGCGCCAGCAGTGAACCCCGAGGAGATACGCAGTATTTT.

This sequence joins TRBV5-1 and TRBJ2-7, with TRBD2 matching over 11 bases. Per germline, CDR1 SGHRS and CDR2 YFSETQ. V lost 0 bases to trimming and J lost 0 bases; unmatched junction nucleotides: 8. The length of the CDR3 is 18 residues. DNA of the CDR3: TGCGCCAGCAGCTTGGAGCCTAGCGGGGGGTCCAGCTCCTACGAGCAGTACTTC. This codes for CASSLEPSGGSSSYEQYF.

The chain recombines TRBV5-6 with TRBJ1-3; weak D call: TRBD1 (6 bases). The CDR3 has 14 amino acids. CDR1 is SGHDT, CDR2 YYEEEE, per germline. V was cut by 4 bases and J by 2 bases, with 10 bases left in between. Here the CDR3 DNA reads TGTGCCAGCAGCGCTACAGGGACTGGAAACACCATATATTTT. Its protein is CASSATGTGNTIYF.

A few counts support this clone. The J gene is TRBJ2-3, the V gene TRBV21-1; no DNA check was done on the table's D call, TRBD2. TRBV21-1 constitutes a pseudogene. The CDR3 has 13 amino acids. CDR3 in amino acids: CATAGVEGSSRYF. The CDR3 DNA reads TGTGCCACCGCTGGGGTGGAGGGCTCCTCCCGGTATTTT.

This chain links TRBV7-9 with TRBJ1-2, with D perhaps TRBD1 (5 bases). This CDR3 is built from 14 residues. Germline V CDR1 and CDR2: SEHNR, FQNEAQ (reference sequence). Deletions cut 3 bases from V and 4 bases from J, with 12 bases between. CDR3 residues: CASSFVDSLYGYTF. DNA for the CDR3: TGTGCCAGCAGCTTCGTCGACAGCCTCTATGGCTACACCTTC.

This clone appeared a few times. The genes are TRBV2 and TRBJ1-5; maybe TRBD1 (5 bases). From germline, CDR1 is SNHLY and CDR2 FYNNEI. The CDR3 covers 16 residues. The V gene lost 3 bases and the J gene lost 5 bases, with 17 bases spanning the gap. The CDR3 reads CASSEITLTVDQPQHF. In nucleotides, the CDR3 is TGTGCCAGCAGTGAGATTACCCTGACAGTGGATCAGCCCCAGCATTTT. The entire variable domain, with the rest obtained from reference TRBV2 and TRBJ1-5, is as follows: EPEVTQTPSHQVTQMGQEVILRCVPISNHLYFYWYRQILGQKVEFLVSFYNNEISEKSEIFDDQFSVERPDGSNFTLKIRSTKLEDSAMYFCASSEITLTVDQPQHFGDGTRLSIL.

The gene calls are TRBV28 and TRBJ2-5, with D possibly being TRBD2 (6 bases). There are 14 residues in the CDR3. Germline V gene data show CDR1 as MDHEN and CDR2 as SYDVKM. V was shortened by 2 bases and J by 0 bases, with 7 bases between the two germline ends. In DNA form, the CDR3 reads TGTGCCAGCAGTTTAGGAGGGTACCAAGAGACCCAGTACTTC. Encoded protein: CASSLGGYQETQYF.

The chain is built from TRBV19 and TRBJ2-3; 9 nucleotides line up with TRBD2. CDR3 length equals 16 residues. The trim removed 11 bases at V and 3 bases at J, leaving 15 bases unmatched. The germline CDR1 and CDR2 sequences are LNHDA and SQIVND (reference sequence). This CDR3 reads CASLRSGGPRTDTQYF. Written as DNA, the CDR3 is TGTGCCTCCCTCCGTAGCGGGGGACCTCGAACAGATACGCAGTATTTT.

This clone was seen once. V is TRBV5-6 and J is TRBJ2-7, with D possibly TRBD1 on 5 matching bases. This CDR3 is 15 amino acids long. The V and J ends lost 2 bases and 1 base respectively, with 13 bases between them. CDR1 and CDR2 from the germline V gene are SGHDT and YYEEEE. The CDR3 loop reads CASSLTGFKSYEQYF. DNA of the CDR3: TGTGCCAGCAGCTTAACAGGATTCAAATCCTACGAGCAGTACTTC.

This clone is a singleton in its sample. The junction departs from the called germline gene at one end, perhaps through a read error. In DNA form, the CDR3 reads TGTGCTAGCAGTTCCTCTTCTGGAAACACCATATATTTT. Amino acids: CASSSSSGNTIYF. The chain combines TRBV7-7 with TRBJ1-3; D gene uncertain. The germline V gene has CDR1 SSHAT and CDR2 FNYEAQ (reference sequence). CDR3 size: 13 residues. Full variable domain (remainder filled in from reference TRBV7-7 and TRBJ1-3): GAGVSQSPRYKVTKRGQDVTLRCDPISSHATLYWYQQALGQGPEFLTYFNYEAQPDKSGLPSDRFSAERPEGSISTLTIQRTEQRDSAMYRCASSSSSGNTIYFGEGSWLTVV.